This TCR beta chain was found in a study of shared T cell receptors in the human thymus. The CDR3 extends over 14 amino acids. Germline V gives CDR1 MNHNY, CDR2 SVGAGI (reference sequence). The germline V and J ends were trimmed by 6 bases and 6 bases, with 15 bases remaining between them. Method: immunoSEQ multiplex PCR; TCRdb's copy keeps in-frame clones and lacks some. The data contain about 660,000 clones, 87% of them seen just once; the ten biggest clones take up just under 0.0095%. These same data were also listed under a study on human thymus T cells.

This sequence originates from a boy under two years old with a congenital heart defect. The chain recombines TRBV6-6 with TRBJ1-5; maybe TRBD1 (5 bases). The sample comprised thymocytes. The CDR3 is CASRPRTCGQPQHF. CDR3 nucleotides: TGTGCCAGCAGACCAAGGACATGCGGTCAGCCCCAGCATTTT.